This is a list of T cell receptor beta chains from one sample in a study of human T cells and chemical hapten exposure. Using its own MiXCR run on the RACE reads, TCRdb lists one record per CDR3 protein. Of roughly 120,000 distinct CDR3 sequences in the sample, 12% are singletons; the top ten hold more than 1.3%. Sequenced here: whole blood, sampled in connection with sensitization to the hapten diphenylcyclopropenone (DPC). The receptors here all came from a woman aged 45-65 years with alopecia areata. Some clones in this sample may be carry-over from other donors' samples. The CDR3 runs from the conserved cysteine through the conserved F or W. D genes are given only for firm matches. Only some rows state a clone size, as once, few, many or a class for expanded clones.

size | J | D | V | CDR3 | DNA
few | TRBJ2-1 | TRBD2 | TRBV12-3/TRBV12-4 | CASSLVAGGFNEQFF | TGTGCCAGCAGTTTAGTTGCGGGGGGGTTCAATGAGCAGTTCTTC
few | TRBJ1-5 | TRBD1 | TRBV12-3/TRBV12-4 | CASSPGTGGYQPQHF | TGTGCCAGCAGCCCCGGGACAGGGGGCTATCAGCCCCAGCATTTT
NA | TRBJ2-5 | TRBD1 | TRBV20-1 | CSGILGTAQETQYF | TGCAGTGGGATTCTCGGGACAGCCCAAGAGACCCAGTACTTC
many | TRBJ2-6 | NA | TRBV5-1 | CASSPTGNPGANVLTF | TGCGCCAGCAGCCCCACAGGGAACCCTGGGGCCAACGTCCTGACTTTC
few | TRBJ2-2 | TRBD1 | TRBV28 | CATTGQGNTGELFF | TGTGCCACCACGGGACAGGGGAACACCGGGGAGCTGTTTTTT
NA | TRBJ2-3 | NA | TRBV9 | CASSAAQTDTQYF | TGTGCCAGCAGCGCCGCCCAAACAGATACGCAGTATTTT
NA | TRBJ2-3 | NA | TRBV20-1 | CSATRTPSTDTQYF | TGCAGTGCTACTAGGACGCCGTCCACAGATACGCAGTATTTT
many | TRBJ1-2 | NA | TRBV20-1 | CSAPTRGSNGYTF | TGCAGTGCGCCGACCAGGGGAAGTAATGGCTACACCTTC
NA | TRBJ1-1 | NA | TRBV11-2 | CASSPTTIGGRLAFF | TGTGCCAGCAGCCCCACCACAATCGGGGGGCGGTTAGCTTTCTTT
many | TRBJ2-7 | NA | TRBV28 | CASSSPGAAYEQYF | TGTGCCAGCAGCTCCCCGGGGGCGGCCTACGAGCAGTACTTC
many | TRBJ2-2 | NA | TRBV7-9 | CASSLPNPGELFF | TGTGCCAGCAGCTTGCCAAATCCCGGGGAGCTGTTTTTT
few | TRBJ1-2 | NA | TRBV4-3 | CASSQGPGSSYYGYTF | TGCGCCAGCAGCCAAGGACCCGGCAGTTCGTACTATGGCTACACCTTC
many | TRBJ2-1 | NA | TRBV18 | CASSPPAGQTYNEQFF | TGTGCCAGCTCACCACCGGCAGGACAGACATACAATGAGCAGTTCTTC
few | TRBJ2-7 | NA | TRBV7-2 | CASSPEIRGTYEQYF | TGTGCCAGCAGCCCCGAGATCAGGGGAACCTACGAGCAGTACTTC
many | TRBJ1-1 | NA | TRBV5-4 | CASSLDVNTEAFF | TGTGCCAGCAGCTTGGATGTGAACACTGAAGCTTTCTTT
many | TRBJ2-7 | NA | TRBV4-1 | CASSQVWRTQGSVEQYF | TGCGCCAGCAGCCAAGTCTGGCGCACCCAGGGTTCGGTCGAGCAGTACTTC
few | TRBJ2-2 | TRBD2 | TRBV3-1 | CASSPLAGNTGELFF | TGTGCCAGCAGCCCTTTAGCGGGTAACACCGGGGAGCTGTTTTTT
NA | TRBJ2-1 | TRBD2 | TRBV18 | CASSPPMTWGGAYNEQFF | TGTGCCAGCTCACCACCCATGACTTGGGGGGGAGCATACAATGAGCAGTTCTTC
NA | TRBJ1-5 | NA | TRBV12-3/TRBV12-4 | CASSLGGAYNQPQHF | TGTGCCAGCAGCCTGGGGGGGGCATACAATCAGCCCCAGCATTTT
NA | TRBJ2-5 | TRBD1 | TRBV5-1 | CASSFRGTETQYF | TGCGCCAGCAGCTTCAGGGGGACAGAGACCCAGTACTTC
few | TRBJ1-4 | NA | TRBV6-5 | CATAVGTNEKLFF | TGTGCCACCGCGGTCGGGACTAATGAAAAACTGTTTTTT
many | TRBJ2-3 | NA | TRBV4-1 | CASSQLVGSQDTQYF | TGCGCCAGCAGCCAACTAGTAGGAAGCCAAGATACGCAGTATTTT
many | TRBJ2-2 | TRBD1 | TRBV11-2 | CASSRDRGLNTGELFF | TGTGCCAGCAGCCGTGACAGGGGGCTAAACACCGGGGAGCTGTTTTTT
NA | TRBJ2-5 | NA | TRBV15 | CATSHIPTFDQETQYF | TGTGCCACCAGCCATATCCCGACATTCGACCAAGAGACCCAGTACTTC
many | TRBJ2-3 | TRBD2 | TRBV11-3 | CASSLGLGQTDTQYF | TGTGCCAGCAGCCTTGGACTAGGGCAAACAGATACGCAGTATTTT
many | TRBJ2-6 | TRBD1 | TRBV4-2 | CASSQPGDRGSGANVLTF | TGTGCCAGCAGCCAACCCGGGGACAGGGGCTCTGGGGCCAACGTCCTGACTTTC
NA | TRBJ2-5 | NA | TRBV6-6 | CASSPRGWGETQYF | TGTGCCAGCAGCCCCCGGGGGTGGGGAGAGACCCAGTACTTC
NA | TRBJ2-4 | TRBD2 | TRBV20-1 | CSARRTSDAKNIQYF | TGCAGTGCTAGACGAACTAGCGACGCCAAAAACATTCAGTACTTC
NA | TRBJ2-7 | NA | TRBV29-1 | CSVEAGKYEQYF | TGCAGCGTTGAGGCAGGGAAGTACGAGCAGTACTTC
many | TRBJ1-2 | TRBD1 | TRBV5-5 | CASSSGQGVSSYGYTF | TGTGCCAGCAGCTCAGGACAGGGAGTCAGCTCCTATGGCTACACCTTC
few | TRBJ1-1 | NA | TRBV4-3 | CASSQEATWNTEAFF | TGCGCCAGCAGCCAAGAAGCCACTTGGAACACTGAAGCTTTCTTT
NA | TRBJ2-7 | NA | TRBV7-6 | CASSPRPRGLYYEQYF | TGTGCCAGCAGCCCGAGACCCAGAGGTCTCTACTACGAGCAGTACTTC
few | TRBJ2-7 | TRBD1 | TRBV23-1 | CASSQSCGTGRVYEQYF | TGCGCCAGCAGTCAATCCTGCGGGACAGGGAGGGTCTACGAGCAGTACTTC
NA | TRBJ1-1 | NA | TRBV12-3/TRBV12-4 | CASSFLTVEAFF | TGTGCCAGCAGTTTTTTGACAGTTGAAGCTTTCTTT
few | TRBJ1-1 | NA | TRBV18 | CASSPTRQDTEAFF | TGTGCCAGCTCACCGACTCGGCAGGACACTGAAGCTTTCTTT
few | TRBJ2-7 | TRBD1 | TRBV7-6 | CASSSLPGQGSMGRAEQYF | TGTGCCAGCAGCTCCCTTCCGGGACAGGGCTCAATGGGTCGCGCCGAGCAGTACTTC
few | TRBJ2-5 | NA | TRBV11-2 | CASRTGRRETQYF | TGTGCCAGCCGAACGGGGCGAAGGGAGACCCAGTACTTC
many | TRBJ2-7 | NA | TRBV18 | CASSLQGLGGEQYF | TGTGCCAGCTCATTACAGGGATTAGGAGGCGAGCAGTACTTC
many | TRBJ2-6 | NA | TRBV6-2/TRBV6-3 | CASSYAGSNVLTF | TGTGCCAGCAGTTACGCGGGGTCCAACGTCCTGACTTTC
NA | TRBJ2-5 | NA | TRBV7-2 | CASSLVTGGGQETQYF | TGTGCCAGCAGCTTAGTGACAGGAGGGGGACAAGAGACCCAGTACTTC
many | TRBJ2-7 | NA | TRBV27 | CASSLSIGGNSYEQYF | TGTGCCAGCAGTTTATCGATTGGGGGCAACTCCTACGAGCAGTACTTC
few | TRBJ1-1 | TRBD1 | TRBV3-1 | CASSRLGQGNTEAFF | TGTGCCAGCAGCCGATTGGGACAGGGTAACACTGAAGCTTTCTTT
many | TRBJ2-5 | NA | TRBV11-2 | CASSLDLITETQYF | TGTGCCAGCAGCTTAGATCTTATCACGGAGACCCAGTACTTC
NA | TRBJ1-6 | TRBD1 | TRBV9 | CASSAGQGGPGYDSPLHF | TGTGCCAGCAGCGCCGGACAGGGAGGGCCCGGGTATGATTCACCCCTCCACTTT
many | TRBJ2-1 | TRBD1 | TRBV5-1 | CASSPRQGVNEQFF | TGCGCCAGCAGCCCGCGACAGGGGGTCAATGAGCAGTTCTTC
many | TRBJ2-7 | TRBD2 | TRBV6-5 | CASSTTSGRYEQYF | TGTGCCAGCAGTACCACTAGCGGGAGGTACGAGCAGTACTTC
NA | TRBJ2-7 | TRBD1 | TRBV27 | CASRTGVTSYEQYF | TGTGCCAGCAGGACAGGGGTAACCTCCTACGAGCAGTACTTC
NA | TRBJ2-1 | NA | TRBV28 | CASSLLYNEQFF | TGTGCCAGCAGTTTGCTGTACAATGAGCAGTTCTTC
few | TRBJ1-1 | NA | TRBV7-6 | CASSRRQNTEAFF | TGTGCCAGCAGCCGACGACAGAACACTGAAGCTTTCTTT